This T cell receptor beta chain was obtained from a study of beta chain features in type 1 diabetes. Findings and limits, study-wide: Junctions at VDJ sites from type 1 diabetes patients had fewer insertions and more deletions. Moderate yet significant TCRB CDR3 shortening was seen in Type 1 diabetes patients in all four CD4+ subsets. Patients' naive, central memory and regulatory TCRB repertoires appeared more alike than those of healthy donors.

For this clone: Its antigen is currently unknown.

CDR3 length: 14 amino acids. V dropped 8 bases and J dropped 6 bases, with 20 bases sitting between them. Germline-derived CDR1 and CDR2 are MDHEN and SYDVKM. TCRB transcripts that were expressed got sequenced, as all of the isolated RNA had been reverse transcribed. Repertoires were generated with immunoSEQ multiplex PCR, while TCRdb's copy carries only in-frame clones and drops some. The sample shows more than 550,000 clones, about an eighth of them seen only once. The sequence came from a man aged 18 to 30 with type 1 diabetes. This chain uses TRBV28 with TRBJ2-7; maybe TRBD2 (5 bases). The source material was naive CD4+ T cells from blood. The CDR3 DNA reads TGTGCCAGCGGTCTCGGGGAGAAGCGAGGCGAGCAGTACTTC. It yields the protein CASGLGEKRGEQYF.